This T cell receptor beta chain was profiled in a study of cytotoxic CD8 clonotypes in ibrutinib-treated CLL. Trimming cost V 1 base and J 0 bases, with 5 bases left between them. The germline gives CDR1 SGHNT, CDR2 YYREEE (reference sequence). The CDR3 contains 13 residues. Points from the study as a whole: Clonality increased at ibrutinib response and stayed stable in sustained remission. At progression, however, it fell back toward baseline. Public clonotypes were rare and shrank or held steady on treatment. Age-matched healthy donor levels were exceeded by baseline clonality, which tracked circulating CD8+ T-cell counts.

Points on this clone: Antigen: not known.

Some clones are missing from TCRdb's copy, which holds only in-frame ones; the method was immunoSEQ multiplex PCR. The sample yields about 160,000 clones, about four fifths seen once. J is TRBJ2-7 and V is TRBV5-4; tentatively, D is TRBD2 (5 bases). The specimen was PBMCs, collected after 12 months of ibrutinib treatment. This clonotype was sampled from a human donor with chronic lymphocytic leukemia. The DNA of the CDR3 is TGTGCCAGCAGCTTGCGGGACTCCTACGAGCAGTACTTC. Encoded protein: CASSLRDSYEQYF.